Listed here is a single TCR beta chain. Profiling relied on immunoSEQ multiplex PCR, and the TCRdb table lists in-frame clones only, not all of them. The table includes tens of thousands of clones, approximately 84% detected once. This entry belongs to a study of blood T cell repertoires in COVID-19. The V end was cut by 5 bases, the J end by 4 bases, with 10 bases between. The CDR3 covers 13 residues. Germline V lookup: CDR1 SGHNT, CDR2 YENEEA. The clonotype was recovered from a human donor in a cohort sampled during active COVID-19. What was sequenced was peripheral blood. The chain couples TRBV11-3 to TRBJ2-3; weak D call: TRBD1 (5 bases). As DNA, the CDR3 is TGTGCCAGCAGCAGCTCAGGGTCAGATACGCAGTATTTT. Its translation is CASSSSGSDTQYF.